Shown below are 14 T cell receptor beta chains from a single sample sequenced in a study of blood T cells in healthy people across ages. The use of a sample-barcoded 5' primer and a J-beta primer mix characterized a second PCR of about 7 to 12 cycles. TCRdb passed the 5' RACE reads through MiXCR, listing each CDR3 protein once. Among around 900,000 distinct CDR3 sequences, under 30% were seen once, and the ten largest hold 15% to 20%. Specimen: blood. The receptor source for this set is a woman older than 75 in good health.

On this clonotype: Just one base apart from a much larger clone, this may be a read error. The chain carries TRBV5-6 and TRBJ2-1; 7 bases align to TRBD1. The V and J ends lost 4 bases and 4 bases, in that order; junction bases with no gene match: 11. Per the germline V gene, CDR1 is SGHDT and CDR2 is YYEEEE. This CDR3 is built from 16 residues. Here the CDR3 reads CASSLRQGESYNEQFF. The CDR3 bases are TGTGCCAGCAGCCTCAGACAGGGTGAATCTTACAATGAGCAGTTCTTC.

This clonotype has a count of ten or more. The chain recombines TRBV20-1 with TRBJ2-3, with 8 bases lining up with TRBD2. CDR1 and CDR2 from the germline V gene are DFQATT and SNEGSKA (reference sequence). CDR3 length: 17 residues. Germline trimming cut 1 base from V and 4 bases from J; bases unmatched to any gene: 13. In DNA form, the CDR3 reads TGCAGTGCTAGAGCGGGTCCGGGACTAGGTTTCCCAGATACGCAGTATTTT. Its protein product is CSARAGPGLGFPDTQYF.

About this clonotype: This may be a read error, as it is one base from a much larger clone. The V call is TRBV6-2 or TRBV6-3, the J call TRBJ2-3, with TRBD1 as a possible D gene (5 bases). Germline lookup yields CDR1 MNHEY and CDR2 SVGEGT. This CDR3 has 16 residues. CDR3 region: CASSALRKYSTGTQYF. CDR3 nucleotide sequence: TGTGCCAGCAGTGCCCTACGGAAATATAGCACAGGTACGCAGTATTTT.

The rearrangement joins TRBV7-2 to TRBJ1-1; no reliable D call. V lost 1 base and J lost 4, with 13 bases in between. This CDR3 comprises 15 residues. CDR1 and CDR2 from the germline V gene are SGHTA and FQGNSA. The CDR3 spells CASSLGRSRGTEAFF. The CDR3 nucleotides are TGTGCCAGCAGCTTAGGACGGAGCCGGGGCACTGAAGCTTTCTTT.

This chain connects TRBV10-3 to TRBJ2-1, with D perhaps matching TRBD1 (6 bases). V gave up 3 bases and J gave up 11 bases, with 14 bases separating them. The germline gives CDR1 ENHRY, CDR2 SYGVKD. This CDR3 has 13 residues. CDR3 bases: TGTGCCATCAGTGAACAGGGTTATTACAAGCAGTTCTTC. Protein product: CAISEQGYYKQFF.

This clonotype was counted many times. The rearrangement uses TRBV7-9 and TRBJ2-3; TRBD1 aligns across 7 bases. The CDR3 spans 14 residues. Unmatched junction bases numbered 11, after V lost 9 bases and J lost 5 bases. CDR1 is SEHNR and CDR2 is FQNEAQ in the germline V gene (reference sequence). Here the CDR3 DNA reads TGTGCCAGGGCCGGAGGACAGGAGTTAGATACGCAGTATTTT. Its protein product is CARAGGQELDTQYF.

This clonotype was seen repeatedly, ten times or more. This chain links TRBV7-2 with TRBJ1-2; 7 positions match TRBD1. The germline gives CDR1 SGHTA, CDR2 FQGNSA. The CDR3 consists of 16 residues. The V segment lost 4 bases and the J segment 5 bases; nucleotides outside the gene matches: 13. The CDR3 nucleotides read TGTGCCAGCAGCTGGCCGGGACAGCGGGATGGGTATGGCTACACCTTC. The encoded protein is CASSWPGQRDGYGYTF.

The J gene is TRBJ2-2, the V gene TRBV20-1; the match to TRBD1 covers 7 bases. Germline V gene lookup returns CDR1 DFQATT and CDR2 SNEGSKA (reference sequence). This CDR3 has 12 amino acids. J was trimmed by 8 bases and V by 6 bases; bases with no gene match: 6. The DNA for the CDR3 is TGCAGTGCCGACACAGGGGCTGGGGAGCTGTTTTTT. This sequence encodes CSADTGAGELFF.

The chain combines TRBV10-3 with TRBJ2-5, with 9 bases fitting TRBD1. This CDR3 is 14 amino acids long. Germline V lookup: CDR1 ENHRY, CDR2 SYGVKD. V trimming: 7 bases; J trimming: 5 bases; junction bases outside the gene matches: 8. CDR3 sequence (DNA): TGTGCCATCAACTCCGGACAGGGGAAGGAGACCCAGTACTTC. Translating it yields CAINSGQGKETQYF.

This clonotype was seen at least ten times. This chain connects TRBV18 to TRBJ2-5; 9 positions match TRBD1. The CDR3 is 13 amino acids. Germline CDR1 KGHSH, CDR2 LQKENI. J lost 6 bases, V lost 3 bases, and 2 bases had no gene match. The CDR3 coding sequence is TGTGCCAGCTCACCGGGACAGGGAAAGACCCAGTACTTC. Translated: CASSPGQGKTQYF. The variable domain in full, with the rest retrieved from reference TRBV18 and TRBJ2-5, is NAGVMQNPRHLVRRRGQEARLRCSPMKGHSHVYWYRQLPEEGLKFMVYLQKENIIDESGMPKERFSAEFPKEGPSILRIQQVVRGDSAAYFCASSPGQGKTQYFGPGTRLLVL.

In its sample, this clonotype was seen many times. The rearrangement uses TRBV20-1 and TRBJ2-1; 8 bases are shared with TRBD2. Trimming cost V 2 bases and J 5 bases; bases outside gene matches: 5. This CDR3 contains 14 residues. Germline lookup yields CDR1 DFQATT and CDR2 SNEGSKA (reference sequence). CDR3 DNA: TGCAGTGCTAGATCAGCGGGACTAGACAATGAGCAGTTCTTC. Translated: CSARSAGLDNEQFF.

In regard to this clonotype: A junction end diverges from the germline sequence, so it may reflect a read error. J is TRBJ1-1 and V is TRBV3-1; 7 bases fit TRBD1. Germline V CDR1 and CDR2: LGHDT, YNNKEL (reference sequence). This CDR3 is built from 17 residues. The CDR3 is CVSSQVARGSRNTEAFF. In DNA, the CDR3 is TGTGTCAGCAGCCAAGTGGCCAGGGGGTCTCGGAACACTGAAGCTTTCTTT.

This clonotype has a count of ten or more. V gene TRBV29-1 combines with J gene TRBJ2-7; TRBD1 is a possible D gene (5 bases). V was pared by 0 bases and J by 7 bases, with 16 bases between. Looked up from germline, CDR1 is SQVTM and CDR2 is ANQGSEA. The CDR3 runs to 14 residues. Here the CDR3 reads CSVEDPRALGEQYF. The CDR3 nucleotides read TGCAGCGTTGAAGATCCCAGGGCTTTGGGGGAGCAGTACTTC.

This clonotype was seen repeatedly, ten times or more. This chain uses TRBV20-1 with TRBJ2-7, with 9 bases aligning to TRBD2. V shed 1 base, J shed 0 bases, and the junction held 1 base outside the gene matches. The CDR3 runs 14 residues. The germline V gene has CDR1 DFQATT and CDR2 SNEGSKA (reference sequence). CDR3 region: CSARVAGASYEQYF. The CDR3 DNA reads as TGCAGTGCTAGAGTAGCGGGGGCCTCCTACGAGCAGTACTTC.